Each of the 16 T cell receptor beta chains below was sequenced from the same sample in a study of CD8+ T cells in alopecia areata. Pooled cells of cutaneous lymph node origin were sorted on CD4, CD8alpha, NKG2D, NKG2ACE and other markers. Once RNA had been extracted, it was reverse transcribed into cDNA to act as the sequencing template. The assay was immunoSEQ multiplex PCR, and TCRdb's table has in-frame clones only and misses some. Altogether about 270,000 clones were found in the sample, and no singletons occur. Sequencing was carried out using CD4+ T cells sorted from a lymph node. Receptors originate from a C3H/HeJ mouse with alopecia areata. For this mouse line, the MHC haplotype is H2-k.

This clone appeared a few times. Gene names and germline match the mouse. Read coverage stops 4 residues before the CDR3 terminus; the germline J gene supplies the remainder. J is TRBJ2-5 and V is TRBV19; 7 positions agree with TRBD2. The CDR3 has 14 residues. The germline gives CDR1 FNHDT, CDR2 SITEND (reference sequence). The DNA read from the CDR3 is TGTGCCAGCAGTATATTCCTGGGGGAAGAC. Translation gives CASSIFLGED. The CDR3 as a whole reads CASSIFLGEDTQYF.

In the case of this clone: Gene names refer to mouse genes. The read comes to an end 4 residues before the CDR3 does, leaving the germline J gene to fill in the end. This chain connects TRBV13-2 to TRBJ2-7; 11 bases fit TRBD2. This CDR3 region has 15 residues. CDR1 and CDR2 (germline): NNHNN, SYGAGS (reference sequence). CDR3 protein: CASGEKDWGVYEQYF. CDR3 bases read: TGTGCCAGCGGTGAAAAGGACTGGGGGGTTTAT.

This clone was seen a few times. Mouse gene names and germline throughout. The read stops 4 residues short of the end of the CDR3; the missing end is completed from the germline J gene. The sample holds other DNA sequences that translate to the same CDR3. The chain joins TRBV4 to TRBJ2-3; 9 bases map to TRBD1. Looked up from germline, CDR1 is LGHDT and CDR2 is YNNKQL (reference sequence). Trimming at V came to 4 bases and at J to 0 bases, leaving 2 bases not matched to a gene. This CDR3 region has 15 residues. The CDR3 bases that were read are TGTGCCAGCAGCTTACAGGGGGCCAGTGCAGAA. Protein product: CASSLQGASAE. The entire CDR3 reads CASSLQGASAETLYF.

The table lists this clone with a few counts. Germline and genes: mouse. Read sequence stops 4 residues before the CDR3 end, and the germline J gene provides the missing end. The sample holds other DNA sequences that translate to the same CDR3. The chain carries TRBV5 and TRBJ1-1; 8 positions agree with TRBD1. V lost 4 bases to trimming and J lost 2 bases; unmatched junction nucleotides: 6. From germline, CDR1 is LGHNA and CDR2 YNLKQL (reference sequence). The CDR3 runs to 15 residues. The sequenced CDR3 bases are TGTGCCAGCAGCCCACCCGGACAGGGCAACACA. Translation gives CASSPPGQGNT. The full CDR3 is CASSPPGQGNTEVFF.

This clone was seen more than once but under ten times. The genes and germline here are from mouse. The CDR3 end lies 4 residues beyond the end of the read and is filled in from the germline J gene. This sequence joins TRBV19 and TRBJ2-3; the D gene is possibly TRBD2 (5 bases). With 2 bases removed from V and 0 bases from J, the gap between germline ends came to 10 bases. Per the germline V gene, CDR1 is FNHDT and CDR2 is SITEND (reference sequence). The CDR3 is 15 residues long. The CDR3 loop is CASSMGRTSAETLYF. Incomplete CDR3 DNA: TGTGCCAGCAGTATGGGCAGGACTAGTGCAGAA. The whole variable domain, filled in from reference TRBV19 and TRBJ2-3, reads GGIITQTPKFLIGQEGQKLTLKCQQNFNHDTMYWYRQDSGKGLRLIYYSITENDLQKGDLSEGYDASREKKSSFSLTVTSAQKNEMAVFLCASSMGRTSAETLYFGSGTRLTVL.

A few counts support this clone. The gene symbols are mouse symbols. With the read ending 3 residues before the CDR3 end, the germline J gene is used to fill in that end. The J gene is TRBJ1-6, the V gene TRBV5; 12 positions agree with TRBD1. TRBJ1-6 is assigned to the ORF class and has an uncertain function. This CDR3 contains 16 residues. V lost 4 bases to trimming and J lost 7 bases; unmatched junction nucleotides: 5. Looked up from germline, CDR1 is LGHNA and CDR2 is YNLKQL (reference sequence). The part of the CDR3 DNA that was read is TGTGCCAGCAGCCCCGGGACAGGGGGCGGGAATTCGCCC. Protein: CASSPGTGGGNSP. The entire CDR3 protein reads CASSPGTGGGNSPLYF.

This clone was counted only a few times. Gene names and germline refer to mouse. Read coverage stops 4 residues before the CDR3 terminus; the germline J gene supplies the remainder. In the same sample, other DNA sequences code for this CDR3. This chain connects TRBV31 to TRBJ2-3, with D perhaps matching TRBD2 (7 bases). CDR3 length: 15 amino acids. Trimming stripped 3 bases from V and 0 bases from J, with 13 bases between. Germline V CDR1 and CDR2: GKSSPN, SITVG. Partial CDR3 DNA: TGTGCCTGGAGCCCTGGGGGCACTAGTGCAGAA. This codes for CAWSPGGTSAE. The CDR3 reads in full as CAWSPGGTSAETLYF.

This clone was observed at least ten times. The germline and genes are mouse ones. The read is 4 residues too short to cover the CDR3 end, so that end is filled in from the germline J gene. This chain joins TRBV19 and TRBJ2-4; tentatively, D is TRBD1 (6 bases). Deletions cut 6 bases from V and 0 bases from J, with 11 bases between. CDR1 is FNHDT and CDR2 is SITEND in the germline V gene (reference sequence). CDR3 length: 14 residues. The CDR3 DNA, read in part, is TGTGCCAGCATGGGGACATCTAGTCAAAAC. This encodes CASMGTSSQN. From start to end, the CDR3 is CASMGTSSQNTLYF.

Notes on this clone: Gene names denote mouse genes. The read falls 4 residues short of the CDR3 end, and the missing part is taken from the germline J gene. The chain carries TRBV17 and TRBJ2-5, with TRBD2 identical over 9 bases. The CDR3 has 15 residues. V lost 6 bases to trimming and J lost 2 bases; unmatched junction nucleotides: 6. Germline assignment: CDR1 MNHDT and CDR2 YYDKIL. The CDR3 bases that were read are TGTGCTAGCAGACGGACTGGGGATAGCCAAGAC. Encoded protein: CASRRTGDSQD. The whole CDR3 sequence reads CASRRTGDSQDTQYF.

Only a few counts were recorded for this clone. The genes and germline here are from mouse. The CDR3 end lies 4 residues beyond the end of the read and is filled in from the germline J gene. Other DNA sequences in this sample translate to the same CDR3. This chain uses TRBV19 with TRBJ2-1; 11 bases are shared with TRBD2. CDR3 length equals 15 residues. Germline V lookup: CDR1 FNHDT, CDR2 SITEND (reference sequence). The trim removed 4 bases at V and 3 bases at J, leaving 3 bases unmatched. The covered CDR3 bases are TGTGCCAGCAGTCCCGGGACTGGGGGCTATGCT. It translates to CASSPGTGGYA. The whole CDR3 protein reads CASSPGTGGYAEQFF.

This clone was seen a few times. Each gene name is a mouse one. With the read ending 4 residues before the CDR3 end, the germline J gene is used to fill in that end. V gene TRBV5 combines with J gene TRBJ2-2; 9 nucleotides align to TRBD1. J lost 4 bases, V lost 2 bases, and 5 bases had no gene match. Germline V CDR1 and CDR2: LGHNA, YNLKQL (reference sequence). The CDR3 has 16 amino acids. The sequenced part of the CDR3 DNA is TGTGCCAGCAGCCAATTGTCGGGACAGGGCACCGGG. Amino acid sequence: CASSQLSGQGTG. The CDR3 in full is CASSQLSGQGTGQLYF.

As for this clone: Gene names denote mouse genes. The CDR3 end is not reached by the read, which stops 4 residues before it; the germline J gene fills it in. Other DNA sequences of this sample code for an identical CDR3. The chain is built from TRBV19 and TRBJ1-2; D may be TRBD1 (6 bases). Per the germline V gene, CDR1 is FNHDT and CDR2 is SITEND (reference sequence). This CDR3 region has 14 residues. V was trimmed by 2 bases and J by 0 bases, leaving 8 bases between them. CDR3 amino acids: CASSMRGTNSDYTF. Incomplete CDR3 DNA: TGTGCCAGCAGTATGAGGGGGACAAACTCC.

This clone appeared a few times. Gene names are the mouse ones. The CDR3 end is not reached by the read, which stops 4 residues before it; the germline J gene fills it in. This sample also contains other DNA sequences that code for the same CDR3. The chain employs TRBV1 and TRBJ2-5; 8 nucleotides agree with TRBD2. Germline trimming cut 0 bases from V and 2 bases from J; bases unmatched to any gene: 1. CDR3 length: 15 amino acids. The germline V gene has CDR1 NSQYPW and CDR2 LRSPGD (reference sequence). The CDR3 sequence: CTCSADWGGQDTQYF. CDR3 bases read: TGCACCTGCAGTGCAGATTGGGGGGGCCAAGAC.

To note about this clone: Gene names and germline match the mouse. Coverage ceases 4 residues before the CDR3 finishes, and the germline J gene fills in the end. This specimen includes other DNA sequences encoding the same CDR3. The chain combines TRBV13-1 with TRBJ2-5, with 10 bases aligning to TRBD2. CDR1 is NSHNY and CDR2 is SYGAGN in the germline V gene. This CDR3 is 14 amino acids long. The CDR3 region is CASRAGTGEDTQYF. The sequenced CDR3 bases are TGTGCCAGCAGGGCCGGGACTGGGGAAGAC.

This clone was detected only a few times. Any gene name here is a mouse gene name. The read falls 4 residues short of the CDR3 end, and the missing part is taken from the germline J gene. The chain is built from TRBV31 and TRBJ2-1, with 7 nucleotides matching TRBD1. This CDR3 region has 14 residues. The germline CDR1 and CDR2 sequences are GKSSPN and SITVG. Losses at the gene ends were 0 bases for V and 4 bases for J; bases not matched to a gene: 3. The CDR3 bases that were read are TGTGCCTGGAGTCTAGAGACAGGGTATGCT. Its protein product is CAWSLETGYA. The entire CDR3 protein is CAWSLETGYAEQFF.

On this clone: Mouse germline and gene names are used. Read sequence stops 4 residues before the CDR3 end, and the germline J gene provides the missing end. The chain employs TRBV19 and TRBJ2-4, with 11 bases identical to TRBD2. The CDR3 length is 13 residues. From germline, CDR1 is FNHDT and CDR2 SITEND (reference sequence). The CDR3: CASSRDWGNTLYF. The DNA read from the CDR3 is TGTGCCAGCAGTCGGGACTGGGGGAAC.